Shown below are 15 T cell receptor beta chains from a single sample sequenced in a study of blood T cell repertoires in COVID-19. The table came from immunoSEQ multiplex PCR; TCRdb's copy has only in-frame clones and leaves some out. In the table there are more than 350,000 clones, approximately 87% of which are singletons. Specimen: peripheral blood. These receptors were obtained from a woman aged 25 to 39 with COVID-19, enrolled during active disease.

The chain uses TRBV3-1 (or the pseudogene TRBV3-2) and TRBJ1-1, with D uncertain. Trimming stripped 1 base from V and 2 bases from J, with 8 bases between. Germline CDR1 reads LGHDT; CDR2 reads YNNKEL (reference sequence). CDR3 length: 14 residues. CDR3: CASSQVAANTEAFF. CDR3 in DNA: TGTGCCAGCAGCCAAGTGGCCGCAAACACTGAAGCTTTCTTT.

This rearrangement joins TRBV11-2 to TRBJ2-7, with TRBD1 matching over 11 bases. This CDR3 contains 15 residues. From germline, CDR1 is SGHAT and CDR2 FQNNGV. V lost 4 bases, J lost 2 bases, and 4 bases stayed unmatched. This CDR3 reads CASSYPGQGAYEQYF. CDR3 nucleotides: TGTGCCAGCAGCTATCCGGGACAGGGGGCCTACGAGCAGTACTTC.

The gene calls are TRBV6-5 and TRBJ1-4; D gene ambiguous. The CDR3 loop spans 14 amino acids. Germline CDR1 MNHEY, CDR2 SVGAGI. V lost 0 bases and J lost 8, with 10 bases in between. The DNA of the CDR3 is TGTGCCAGCAGTTACTCCTGGGCTATAGAAAAACTGTTTTTT. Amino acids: CASSYSWAIEKLFF.

Here the CDR3 DNA reads TGCAGCGGGACTAGCGGGAAAGGCGAGCAGTACTTC. It specifies CSGTSGKGEQYF. The V and J genes are TRBV29-1 and TRBJ2-7; 12 bases are a match to TRBD2. This CDR3 is 12 amino acids long. V shed 7 bases and J 6 bases; nucleotides not matched to a gene: 4. The germline CDR1 and CDR2 sequences are SQVTM and ANQGSEA.

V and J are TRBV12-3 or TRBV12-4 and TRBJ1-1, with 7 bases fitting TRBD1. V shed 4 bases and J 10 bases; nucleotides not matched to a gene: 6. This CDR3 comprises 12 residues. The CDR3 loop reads CASSSSTGAAFF. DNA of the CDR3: TGTGCCAGCAGTTCCTCTACAGGGGCAGCTTTCTTT.

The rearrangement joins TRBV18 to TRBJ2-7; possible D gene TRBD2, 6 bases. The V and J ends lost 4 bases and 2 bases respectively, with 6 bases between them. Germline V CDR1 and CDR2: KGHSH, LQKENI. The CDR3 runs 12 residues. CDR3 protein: CASSRGAYEQYF. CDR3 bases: TGTGCCAGCTCACGCGGGGCCTACGAGCAGTACTTC.

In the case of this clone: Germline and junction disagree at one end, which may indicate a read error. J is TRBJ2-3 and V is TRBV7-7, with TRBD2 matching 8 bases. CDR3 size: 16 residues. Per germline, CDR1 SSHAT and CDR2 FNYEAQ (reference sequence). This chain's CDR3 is CASSLGASGSTDTQYF. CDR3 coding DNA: TGTGCTAGCAGCTTGGGGGCTAGCGGGAGCACAGATACGCAGTATTTT.

The CDR3 reads CASSSSGQGENTGELFF. The CDR3 DNA is TGTGCCAGCAGCTCATCGGGACAGGGTGAGAACACCGGGGAGCTGTTTTTT. The rearrangement links TRBV7-6 to TRBJ2-2, with TRBD1 matching 9 bases. The CDR3 extends over 17 amino acids. Trimming at V came to 4 bases and at J to 1 base, leaving 7 bases not matched to a gene. The germline V gene has CDR1 SGHVS and CDR2 FNYEAQ.

CDR3 nucleotide sequence: TGTGCCAGCAGCGTAGGTCCAAATCGCGGGAGCTGGACCGGGGAGCTGTTTTTT. Protein product: CASSVGPNRGSWTGELFF. This sequence joins TRBV9 and TRBJ2-2; the match to TRBD2 covers 7 bases. With V trimmed by 0 bases and J by 5 bases, 13 bases remained unmatched. From germline, CDR1 is SGDLS and CDR2 YYNGEE. The CDR3 covers 18 residues.

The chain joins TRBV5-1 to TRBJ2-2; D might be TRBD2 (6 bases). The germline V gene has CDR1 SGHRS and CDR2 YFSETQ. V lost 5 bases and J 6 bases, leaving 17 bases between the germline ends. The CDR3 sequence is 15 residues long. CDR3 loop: CASRRDPSVSGELFF. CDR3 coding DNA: TGCGCCAGCAGACGGGACCCTAGCGTCTCCGGGGAGCTGTTTTTT.

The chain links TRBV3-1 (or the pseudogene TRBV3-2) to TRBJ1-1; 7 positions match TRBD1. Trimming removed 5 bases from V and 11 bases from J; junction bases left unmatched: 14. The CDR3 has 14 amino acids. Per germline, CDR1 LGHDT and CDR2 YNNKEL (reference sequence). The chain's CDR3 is CASSKKGQLLDAFF. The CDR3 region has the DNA TGTGCCAGCAGCAAGAAGGGACAGTTATTAGATGCTTTCTTT.

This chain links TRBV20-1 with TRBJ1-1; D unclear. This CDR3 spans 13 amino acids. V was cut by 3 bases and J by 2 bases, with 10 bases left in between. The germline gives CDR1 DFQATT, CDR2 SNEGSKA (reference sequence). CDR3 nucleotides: TGCAGTGCTAGTGGGGAGTCCAACACTGAAGCTTTCTTT. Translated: CSASGESNTEAFF.

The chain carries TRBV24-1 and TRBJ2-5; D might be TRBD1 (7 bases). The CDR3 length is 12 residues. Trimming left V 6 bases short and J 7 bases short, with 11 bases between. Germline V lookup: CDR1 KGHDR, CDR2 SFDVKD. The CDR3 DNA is TGTGCCACCAGTCCAGGGGGAGGGACCCAGTACTTC. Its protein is CATSPGGGTQYF.

The CDR3 region has the DNA TGTGCCAGCAGCTGGGTGAATCGGGGTGAAAAACTGTTTTTT. Its protein product is CASSWVNRGEKLFF. This chain uses TRBV7-2 with TRBJ1-4; D remains ambiguous. The CDR3 length is 14 residues. Germline CDR1 SGHTA, CDR2 FQGNSA. The V gene lost 4 bases and the J gene lost 7 bases, with 13 bases spanning the gap.

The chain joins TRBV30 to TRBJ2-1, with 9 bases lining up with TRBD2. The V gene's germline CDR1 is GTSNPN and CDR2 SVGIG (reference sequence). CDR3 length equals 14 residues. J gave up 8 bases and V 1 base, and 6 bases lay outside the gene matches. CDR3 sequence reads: CAWSGGRAIDEQFF. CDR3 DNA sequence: TGTGCCTGGAGTGGCGGGAGGGCCATCGATGAGCAGTTCTTC.